These T cell receptor beta chains were read from a single sample in a study of vaccination and CD4 T cells after COVID-19. Each CDR3 protein gets one entry after TCRdb re-called the PCR reads with MiXCR. The sample gives approximately 12,000 distinct CDR3 sequences, 55% to 75% of which show up once; over 10% is in the top ten. These TCRs' antigens remain unknown. Sequencing was carried out using CD4+ T cells from blood, cultured in vitro. Receptors were obtained from a human donor who had recovered from COVID-19. The CDR3 runs from the conserved cysteine through the conserved F or W. D genes are given only for firm matches. Clone size is given for some rows only: seen once, a few or many times, or a class if the clone is expanded.

d_call: -
j_call: TRBJ2-7
clone_size: few
v_call: TRBV7-9
cdr3_aa: CASSDSGTPSYEQYF
cdr3_nt: TGTGCCAGCAGCGACTCCGGGACACCCTCCTACGAGCAGTACTTC

d_call: -
j_call: TRBJ1-6
clone_size: -
v_call: TRBV20-1
cdr3_aa: CSAGPSDEISPLHF
cdr3_nt: TGCAGTGCTGGACCCTCGGACGAGATTTCACCCCTCCACTTT

d_call: -
j_call: TRBJ2-5
clone_size: -
v_call: TRBV11-2
cdr3_aa: CASSPLKGNAETQYF
cdr3_nt: TGTGCCAGCAGTCCCTTGAAGGGAAATGCGGAGACCCAGTACTTC

d_call: -
j_call: TRBJ1-4
clone_size: -
v_call: TRBV7-9
cdr3_aa: CASSDTTNEKLFF
cdr3_nt: TGTGCCAGCAGCGACACAACTAATGAAAAACTGTTTTTT

d_call: -
j_call: TRBJ2-3
clone_size: -
v_call: TRBV6-2/TRBV6-3
cdr3_aa: CASSYSGHLIDTQYF
cdr3_nt: TGTGCCAGCAGTTACTCGGGGCATCTCATAGATACGCAGTATTTT

d_call: TRBD1
j_call: TRBJ1-4
clone_size: -
v_call: TRBV4-1
cdr3_aa: CASSLLTGGTNEKLFF
cdr3_nt: TGCGCCAGCAGCCTTTTGACAGGGGGCACTAATGAAAAACTGTTTTTT

d_call: -
j_call: TRBJ1-2
clone_size: few
v_call: TRBV7-2
cdr3_aa: CASSLGNWGSDYGYTF
cdr3_nt: TGTGCCAGCAGCTTAGGGAATTGGGGGAGCGACTATGGCTACACCTTC

d_call: TRBD2
j_call: TRBJ2-3
clone_size: few
v_call: TRBV27
cdr3_aa: CASRSGGSGDTQYF
cdr3_nt: TGTGCCAGCAGATCCGGGGGGTCTGGAGATACGCAGTATTTT

d_call: -
j_call: TRBJ1-5
clone_size: -
v_call: TRBV19
cdr3_aa: CASQGGTQHF
cdr3_nt: TGTGCCAGCCAGGGAGGCACCCAGCATTTT

d_call: -
j_call: TRBJ1-4
clone_size: few
v_call: TRBV15
cdr3_aa: CATTLGGNNEKLFF
cdr3_nt: TGTGCCACAACCCTCGGAGGGAATAATGAAAAACTGTTTTTT

d_call: TRBD1
j_call: TRBJ2-7
clone_size: -
v_call: TRBV20-1
cdr3_aa: CSAPGQLYEQYF
cdr3_nt: TGCAGTGCCCCGGGACAGCTCTACGAGCAGTACTTC

d_call: TRBD2
j_call: TRBJ2-5
clone_size: -
v_call: TRBV6-1
cdr3_aa: CASRPTLAGVRETQYF
cdr3_nt: TGTGCCAGCAGGCCCACACTAGCGGGAGTCAGGGAGACCCAGTACTTC

d_call: -
j_call: TRBJ2-1
clone_size: -
v_call: TRBV2
cdr3_aa: CASSEAGYSYNEQFF
cdr3_nt: TGTGCCAGCAGTGAAGCGGGATACTCCTACAATGAGCAGTTCTTC

d_call: -
j_call: TRBJ1-1
clone_size: -
v_call: TRBV7-2
cdr3_aa: CASSLWGNTEAFF
cdr3_nt: TGTGCCAGCAGCTTATGGGGGAACACTGAAGCTTTCTTT

d_call: -
j_call: TRBJ2-5
clone_size: -
v_call: TRBV6-2/TRBV6-3
cdr3_aa: CASSYYSEGGQETQYF
cdr3_nt: TGTGCCAGCAGTTATTATTCGGAGGGCGGCCAAGAGACCCAGTACTTC

d_call: TRBD2
j_call: TRBJ2-7
clone_size: few
v_call: TRBV10-2
cdr3_aa: CASSETRGRLTSGSGYEQYF
cdr3_nt: TGCGCCAGCAGTGAGACAAGGGGAAGATTAACTAGCGGGAGCGGGTACGAGCAGTACTTC

d_call: TRBD2
j_call: TRBJ2-5
clone_size: few
v_call: TRBV20-1
cdr3_aa: CSAAALGLARETQYF
cdr3_nt: TGCAGTGCTGCTGCCCTGGGACTAGCGCGAGAGACCCAGTACTTC

d_call: -
j_call: TRBJ2-3
clone_size: once
v_call: TRBV5-4
cdr3_aa: CASSLSADPTDTQYF
cdr3_nt: TGTGCCAGCAGCTTGTCGGCAGACCCCACAGATACGCAGTATTTT

d_call: -
j_call: TRBJ2-7
clone_size: -
v_call: TRBV2
cdr3_aa: CASRPDITEQYF
cdr3_nt: TGTGCCAGCAGGCCGGACATTACCGAGCAGTACTTC

d_call: TRBD2
j_call: TRBJ2-5
clone_size: -
v_call: TRBV6-5
cdr3_aa: CASSYLGLGETQYF
cdr3_nt: TGTGCCAGCAGTTACCTCGGACTAGGAGAGACCCAGTACTTC

d_call: -
j_call: TRBJ1-5
clone_size: few
v_call: TRBV10-3
cdr3_aa: CAISESVGPNQPQHF
cdr3_nt: TGTGCCATCAGTGAGTCTGTGGGGCCCAATCAGCCCCAGCATTTT

d_call: -
j_call: TRBJ1-3
clone_size: -
v_call: TRBV12-3/TRBV12-4
cdr3_aa: CASSMPPGNTIYF
cdr3_nt: TGTGCCAGCAGCATGCCCCCTGGAAACACCATATATTTT

d_call: -
j_call: TRBJ1-6
clone_size: -
v_call: TRBV7-6
cdr3_aa: CASSAQRDSPLHF
cdr3_nt: TGTGCCAGCAGCGCACAAAGGGATTCACCCCTCCACTTT

d_call: -
j_call: TRBJ1-1
clone_size: -
v_call: TRBV28
cdr3_aa: CASTPSGRGTEAFF
cdr3_nt: TGTGCCAGCACCCCCAGCGGGCGAGGAACTGAAGCTTTCTTT

d_call: TRBD2
j_call: TRBJ2-1
clone_size: -
v_call: TRBV20-1
cdr3_aa: CSVTGTIGEQFF
cdr3_nt: TGCAGTGTCACCGGGACTATTGGCGAGCAGTTCTTC

d_call: -
j_call: TRBJ1-6
clone_size: -
v_call: TRBV25-1
cdr3_aa: CASSESGLSSYNSPLHF
cdr3_nt: TGTGCCAGCAGTGAATCGGGGCTGAGCTCCTATAATTCACCCCTCCACTTT

d_call: TRBD2
j_call: TRBJ2-3
clone_size: -
v_call: TRBV5-1
cdr3_aa: CASKNWPHRAGGGADTQYF
cdr3_nt: TGCGCCAGCAAGAATTGGCCCCACCGAGCGGGAGGGGGGGCAGATACGCAGTATTTT

d_call: TRBD1
j_call: TRBJ1-2
clone_size: few
v_call: TRBV27
cdr3_aa: CASRQGFDGYTF
cdr3_nt: TGTGCCAGCAGACAGGGGTTCGATGGCTACACCTTC

d_call: -
j_call: TRBJ2-2
clone_size: -
v_call: TRBV12-3/TRBV12-4
cdr3_aa: CASSFDGKAGELFF
cdr3_nt: TGTGCCAGCAGTTTCGACGGGAAAGCTGGGGAGCTGTTTTTT

d_call: -
j_call: TRBJ2-7
clone_size: -
v_call: TRBV5-1
cdr3_aa: CASSPLLGSYEQYF
cdr3_nt: TGCGCCAGCAGCCCGTTGCTGGGTTCCTACGAGCAGTACTTC

d_call: -
j_call: TRBJ2-1
clone_size: -
v_call: TRBV7-3
cdr3_aa: CASSPTRGLYNEQFF
cdr3_nt: TGTGCCAGCAGCCCCACACGCGGGCTTTACAATGAGCAGTTCTTC

d_call: -
j_call: TRBJ2-5
clone_size: -
v_call: TRBV20-1
cdr3_aa: CSATVEETQYF
cdr3_nt: TGCAGTGCTACGGTCGAAGAGACCCAGTACTTC

d_call: -
j_call: TRBJ1-2
clone_size: -
v_call: TRBV12-3/TRBV12-4
cdr3_aa: CASSQRANYGYTF
cdr3_nt: TGTGCCAGCAGTCAGAGAGCTAACTATGGCTACACCTTC

d_call: TRBD2
j_call: TRBJ2-1
clone_size: once
v_call: TRBV20-1
cdr3_aa: CSAERAGGRYNEQFF
cdr3_nt: TGCAGTGCTGAGCGAGCGGGGGGACGGTACAATGAGCAGTTCTTC

d_call: TRBD2
j_call: TRBJ2-1
clone_size: -
v_call: TRBV7-9
cdr3_aa: CASSLTLAGENEQFF
cdr3_nt: TGTGCCAGCAGCTTAACCTTAGCGGGCGAGAATGAGCAGTTCTTC

d_call: -
j_call: TRBJ2-2
clone_size: -
v_call: TRBV11-3
cdr3_aa: CASSLDGGSNTGELFF
cdr3_nt: TGTGCCAGCAGCTTAGATGGGGGGTCGAACACCGGGGAGCTGTTTTTT

d_call: -
j_call: TRBJ1-2
clone_size: few
v_call: TRBV7-3
cdr3_aa: CASSLGTGPDGYTF
cdr3_nt: TGTGCCAGCAGCTTGGGTACAGGTCCCGATGGCTACACCTTC

d_call: -
j_call: TRBJ2-7
clone_size: -
v_call: TRBV6-1
cdr3_aa: CASSALKGIFYEQYF
cdr3_nt: TGTGCCAGCAGCGCACTAAAGGGGATATTTTACGAGCAGTACTTC

d_call: -
j_call: TRBJ2-1
clone_size: -
v_call: TRBV7-2
cdr3_aa: CASSFTLEAYIIHEQFF
cdr3_nt: TGTGCCAGCAGCTTCACCCTTGAAGCCTATATTATTCATGAGCAGTTCTTC

d_call: TRBD2
j_call: TRBJ2-7
clone_size: -
v_call: TRBV20-1
cdr3_aa: CSAKSLAGDSYEQYF
cdr3_nt: TGCAGTGCTAAGTCCCTAGCGGGGGACTCCTACGAGCAGTACTTC

d_call: TRBD2
j_call: TRBJ2-1
clone_size: -
v_call: TRBV20-1
cdr3_aa: CSASSGRAFDNEQFF
cdr3_nt: TGCAGTGCGAGTAGCGGGAGGGCTTTCGACAATGAGCAGTTCTTC

d_call: -
j_call: TRBJ1-3
clone_size: -
v_call: TRBV18
cdr3_aa: CASSPGSGNTIYF
cdr3_nt: TGTGCCAGCTCACCCGGTTCTGGAAACACCATATATTTT

d_call: -
j_call: TRBJ1-5
clone_size: few
v_call: TRBV7-2
cdr3_aa: CASSSGGRNQPQHF
cdr3_nt: TGTGCCAGCAGCTCGGGAGGGAGGAATCAGCCCCAGCATTTT

d_call: -
j_call: TRBJ2-5
clone_size: -
v_call: TRBV27
cdr3_aa: CASSPRMRGQETQYF
cdr3_nt: TGTGCCAGCAGTCCCCGGATGCGGGGACAAGAGACCCAGTACTTC

d_call: TRBD1
j_call: TRBJ1-6
clone_size: few
v_call: TRBV2
cdr3_aa: CASSEVDTGGRDSPLHF
cdr3_nt: TGTGCCAGCAGTGAAGTTGACACAGGGGGTCGGGATTCACCCCTCCACTTT

d_call: -
j_call: TRBJ1-6
clone_size: -
v_call: TRBV30
cdr3_aa: CASDRWNSPLHF
cdr3_nt: TGTGCCTCTGACAGGTGGAATTCACCCCTCCACTTT

d_call: -
j_call: TRBJ2-2
clone_size: few
v_call: TRBV24-1
cdr3_aa: CATSDFPRDISGVTGELFF
cdr3_nt: TGTGCCACCAGTGATTTTCCCAGGGACATCTCAGGGGTCACCGGGGAGCTGTTTTTT

d_call: -
j_call: TRBJ1-5
clone_size: few
v_call: TRBV28
cdr3_aa: CASSSGPGGQPQHF
cdr3_nt: TGTGCCAGCAGCTCGGGGCCGGGGGGTCAGCCCCAGCATTTT

d_call: -
j_call: TRBJ1-1
clone_size: few
v_call: TRBV6-1
cdr3_aa: CASSGGGTGAFF
cdr3_nt: TGTGCCAGCAGTGGAGGGGGGACTGGAGCTTTCTTT

d_call: TRBD1
j_call: TRBJ1-5
clone_size: -
v_call: TRBV19
cdr3_aa: CASSPRDRGLGNQPQHF
cdr3_nt: TGTGCCAGTAGTCCCCGGGACAGGGGACTGGGCAATCAGCCCCAGCATTTT

d_call: -
j_call: TRBJ1-1
clone_size: -
v_call: TRBV20-1
cdr3_aa: CSARELSVWMNTEAFF
cdr3_nt: TGCAGTGCTAGAGAACTATCTGTATGGATGAACACTGAAGCTTTCTTT

d_call: -
j_call: TRBJ2-1
clone_size: once
v_call: TRBV7-2
cdr3_aa: CASSLGPPAQFF
cdr3_nt: TGTGCCAGCAGCCTAGGACCACCGGCTCAGTTCTTC